The 7 T cell receptor beta chains listed next were all sequenced from one sample in a study of shared clonotypes between healthy human individuals. Some clones are missing from TCRdb's copy, which holds only in-frame ones; the method was immunoSEQ multiplex PCR. The sample yields some 240,000 clones, approximately 70% seen once. Sequenced: memory CD4+ T cells sorted from blood. Subset noted: CD45RA-negative fraction. The receptor set was obtained from a man aged 25 to 40 in good health.

This clone was seen a handful of times. The rearrangement joins TRBV5-1 to TRBJ2-1, with 9 bases identical to TRBD1. Trimming cost V 5 bases and J 6 bases; bases outside gene matches: 6. The germline CDR1 and CDR2 sequences are SGHRS and YFSETQ. This CDR3 is built from 14 residues. This CDR3 reads CASRTQGASNEQFF. The CDR3 DNA reads TGCGCCAGCAGGACACAGGGGGCCAGCAATGAGCAGTTCTTC.

The chain couples TRBV10-3 to TRBJ2-7; TRBD2 matches 14 bases. Trimming took 3 bases from V and 4 from J; bases not matched to a gene: 5. The CDR3 contains 16 residues. Looked up from germline, CDR1 is ENHRY and CDR2 is SYGVKD. CDR3 residues: CAISDQGLAGVYEQYF. The CDR3 DNA follows: TGTGCCATCAGTGATCAGGGACTAGCGGGAGTGTACGAGCAGTACTTC.

The gene calls are TRBV6-4 and TRBJ1-2; D unclear. The CDR3 has 12 amino acids. Germline values: CDR1 MRHNA, CDR2 SNTAGT. V shed 6 bases and J shed 8 bases, with 13 bases lying between them. This CDR3 is CASSTPHGGYTF. CDR3 nucleotides: TGTGCCAGCAGCACTCCCCATGGGGGCTACACCTTC.

The chain combines TRBV7-8 with TRBJ2-1; 11 nucleotides agree with TRBD1. This CDR3 has 15 residues. In germline, CDR1 is SGHVS, CDR2 FQNEAQ. With 4 bases clipped from V and 4 bases from J, the junction kept 3 bases outside the gene matches. The CDR3 region is CASSSGTGGYNEQFF. The CDR3 DNA reads as TGTGCCAGCAGCTCCGGGACAGGGGGATACAATGAGCAGTTCTTC. The complete variable domain, with remaining parts taken from reference TRBV7-8 and TRBJ2-1, reads GAGVSQSPRYKVAKRGQDVALRCDPISGHVSLFWYQQALGQGPEFLTYFQNEAQLDKSGLPSDRFFAERPEGSVSTLKIQRTQQEDSAVYLCASSSGTGGYNEQFFGPGTRLTVL.

To note about this clone: Other DNA sequences from this sample encode an identical CDR3 as well. The chain carries TRBV28 and TRBJ2-7, with unresolved D. Per the germline V gene, CDR1 is MDHEN and CDR2 is SYDVKM. V was trimmed by 1 base and J by 7 bases, leaving 8 bases between them. The CDR3 is 12 residues long. CDR3 amino acids: CASSLYRREQYF. CDR3 bases: TGTGCCAGCAGTTTATATCGGCGGGAGCAGTACTTC.

This rearrangement joins TRBV5-1 to TRBJ2-5; unclear D gene. Germline values: CDR1 SGHRS, CDR2 YFSETQ. The CDR3 is made up of 14 amino acids. Trimming removed 1 base at V and 2 bases at J, with 9 bases between. The CDR3 region is CASSLLSLQETQYF. CDR3 DNA: TGCGCCAGCAGCTTGTTATCTCTACAAGAGACCCAGTACTTC.

V is TRBV5-4 and J is TRBJ2-6; D might be TRBD1 (5 bases). The ends were cut back, 4 bases at V and 4 bases at J, with 12 bases in the middle. Germline V lookup: CDR1 SGHNT, CDR2 YYREEE (reference sequence). This CDR3 has 15 residues. CDR3 nucleotide sequence: TGTGCCAGCAGCCGGCAGGGTTACGGGGCCAACGTCCTGACTTTC. Amino acid sequence: CASSRQGYGANVLTF.